This entry lists 16 T cell receptor beta chains sequenced from one sample in a study of tissue T cells after allogeneic stem cell transplantation. Documented time point: mouse harvest day 7 after allogeneic transplant. Each mouse received 10^7 T-cell-depleted marrow cells plus 10^6 splenic CD5+ T cells by tail vein. Libraries were prepared by immunoSEQ multiplex PCR; TCRdb keeps only in-frame clonotypes and omits some of them. This table has thousands of clones, approximately 60% appearing once. The sample consisted of gut tissue. The receptors stem from a female BALB/c mouse given C57BL/6 T cells with graft-versus-host disease after an allogeneic hematopoietic cell transplant.

On this clone: Mouse gene names and germline throughout. Read coverage stops 1 residue before the CDR3 terminus; the germline J gene supplies the remainder. The chain is built from TRBV26 and TRBJ1-1; 9 bases line up with TRBD1. V lost 4 bases, J lost 4 bases, and 1 base stayed unmatched. This CDR3 has 13 amino acids. CDR1 is KGHPV and CDR2 is FQNQEV in the germline V gene (reference sequence). The covered CDR3 bases are TGTGCCAGCAGTCAGGGACAGGGCACAGAAGTCTTC. The encoded protein is CASSQGQGTEVF. The CDR3 reads in full as CASSQGQGTEVFF. Together with reference TRBV26 and TRBJ1-1, the CDR3 gives the full variable domain: NSKVIQTPRYLVKGQGQKAKMRCIPEKGHPVVFWYQQNKNNEFKFLINFQNQEVLQQIDMTEKRFSAECPSNSPCSLEIQSSEAGDSALYLCASSQGQGTEVFFGKGTRLTVV.

In regard to this clone: Gene names denote mouse genes. The observed sequence ends 1 residue before the CDR3 terminus, with the missing tail filled in from the germline J gene. The V gene is TRBV12-1, the J gene TRBJ2-5; 7 nucleotides agree with TRBD2. CDR3 length: 14 residues. V shed 2 bases and J 3 bases; nucleotides not matched to a gene: 4. The germline V gene encodes CDR1 SGHSN and CDR2 HYEKVE. Partial CDR3 DNA: TGTGCCAGCTCTCCCTGTGGGGGGCAAGACACCCAGTAC. Translation gives CASSPCGGQDTQY. The full-length CDR3 reads as CASSPCGGQDTQYF.

Worth noting for this clone: Gene names and germline refer to mouse. The read finishes 1 residue shy of the CDR3 end, and the germline J gene is used to complete it. The V and J genes are TRBV26 and TRBJ1-2; a weak D match, TRBD1 (5 bases). CDR1 is KGHPV and CDR2 is FQNQEV in the germline V gene (reference sequence). V lost 0 bases and J lost 6, with 5 bases in between. The CDR3 consists of 12 residues. CDR3 protein: CASSLSDTDYTF. The CDR3 bases that were read are TGTGCCAGCAGTCTGTCGGACACCGACTACACC.

By its share, this clone is large. The germline and genes are mouse ones. The missing CDR3 end, 1 residue past where the read stops, is filled in from the germline J gene. V gene TRBV3 combines with J gene TRBJ2-1; D might be TRBD1 or TRBD2, each matching 5 bases. Germline assignment: CDR1 SNHLY and CDR2 FYNGKV (reference sequence). The CDR3 runs 14 residues. V was pared by 0 bases and J by 2 bases, with 5 bases between. CDR3 DNA (partial): TGTGCCAGCAGCTTAGCGGGGGACTATGCTGAGCAGTTC. As protein: CASSLAGDYAEQF. In full, the CDR3 reads CASSLAGDYAEQFF.

This clone is classed as large. Gene labels here are mouse ones. The read terminates 1 residue ahead of where the CDR3 ends, so the germline J gene completes it. The chain recombines TRBV5 with TRBJ2-7; 13 bases map to TRBD2. The CDR3 spans 16 residues. Per the germline V gene, CDR1 is LGHNA and CDR2 is YNLKQL (reference sequence). With V trimmed by 0 bases and J by 2 bases, 1 base remained unmatched. The CDR3 DNA, read in part, is TGTGCCAGCAGCCAAGAGGGACTGGGGGGGGCCTATGAACAGTAC. Amino acid sequence: CASSQEGLGGAYEQY. From start to end, the CDR3 is CASSQEGLGGAYEQYF.

A word on this clone: Mouse gene names and germline throughout. The read stops 1 residue short of the end of the CDR3; the missing end is completed from the germline J gene. The chain recombines TRBV16 with TRBJ2-4; D is possibly TRBD1 or TRBD2 (6 bases each). V lost 1 base and J 3 bases, leaving 8 bases between the germline ends. The germline gives CDR1 SGHSA, CDR2 FRNQAP. This CDR3 has 14 residues. The CDR3 protein is CASSLGGGQNTLYF. The covered CDR3 bases are TGTGCAAGCAGCTTAGGTGGGGGCCAAAACACCTTGTAC.

Turning to this clone: The gene symbols are mouse symbols. The CDR3 is cut off 1 residue early in the read; its end comes from the germline J gene. V gene TRBV23 combines with J gene TRBJ1-2; the table calls TRBD1, which could not be checked here. The CDR3 spans 13 residues. Germline V lookup: CDR1 KGHTA, CDR2 FQNQQP. The DNA read from the CDR3 is TGCTCCAGCAGTCAATTAGGGGACTCCGACTACACC. It translates to CSSSQLGDSDYT. The entire CDR3 is CSSSQLGDSDYTF. The full variable domain, rest sourced from reference TRBV23 and TRBJ1-2, is DAAVTQKPRYLIKMKGQEAEMKCIPEKGHTAVFWYQQKQSKELKFLIYFQNQQPLDQIDMVKERFSAVCPSSSLCSLGIRTCEAEDSALYLCSSSQLGDSDYTFGSGTRLLVI.

About this clone itself: Gene names are mouse gene names. The covered CDR3 bases are TGTGCAAGCAGCACCGGACAGGGGTACCAGGCTCCGCTT. Protein: CASSTGQGYQAPL. The whole CDR3 protein reads CASSTGQGYQAPLF. The chain carries TRBV16 and TRBJ1-5, with 9 bases aligning to TRBD1. The read is 1 residue too short to cover the CDR3 end, so that end is filled in from the germline J gene. The CDR3 contains 14 residues. CDR1 and CDR2 from the germline V gene are SGHSA and FRNQAP. V gave up 5 bases and J gave up 5 bases; unmatched junction bases: 4.

Points on this clone: The gene symbols are mouse symbols. The sequenced fragment ends 1 residue before the CDR3 boundary, so the rest is inferred from the germline J gene. The chain uses TRBV26 and TRBJ1-2, with a weak D call TRBD1 (5 bases). In germline, CDR1 is KGHPV, CDR2 FQNQEV (reference sequence). CDR3 length equals 13 residues. Trimming removed 6 bases from V and 1 base from J, with 9 bases in between. The sequenced CDR3 bases are TGTGCCAGCAGCCAGACAGTAAACTCCGACTACACC. Its protein is CASSQTVNSDYT. The CDR3 reads in full as CASSQTVNSDYTF.

This clone was recorded a few times. Here the gene names and germline are mouse. The sequenced fragment ends 1 residue before the CDR3 boundary, so the rest is inferred from the germline J gene. The gene calls are TRBV4 and TRBJ2-7, with 9 bases aligning to TRBD2. The CDR3 is made up of 13 amino acids. Germline-derived CDR1 and CDR2 are LGHDT and YNNKQL (reference sequence). Losses at the gene ends were 3 bases for V and 4 bases for J; bases not matched to a gene: 1. The CDR3 sequence is CASSYWGGYEQYF. CDR3 DNA (partial): TGTGCCAGCAGCTACTGGGGGGGTTATGAACAGTAC.

This clone was seen a single time. Genes and germline come from the mouse. The read stops 1 residue short of the end of the CDR3; the missing end is completed from the germline J gene. The chain couples TRBV2 to TRBJ2-4; D not certain. Germline values: CDR1 LGHNA, CDR2 YSYQKL. CDR3 length: 14 amino acids. V was trimmed by 3 bases and J by 0 bases, leaving 7 bases between them. Incomplete CDR3 DNA: TGTGCCAGCAGCCAGTTGGGTAGTCAAAACACCTTGTAC. As protein: CASSQLGSQNTLY. In full, the CDR3 is CASSQLGSQNTLYF. The full variable domain, its missing parts supplied by reference TRBV2 and TRBJ2-4, is DPKIIQKPKYLVAVTGSEKILICEQYLGHNAMYWYRQSAKKPLEFMFSYSYQKLMDNQTASSRFQPQSSKKNHLDLQITALKPDDSATYFCASSQLGSQNTLYFGAGTRLSVL.

This clone was picked up a small number of times. Gene names are mouse gene names. With the read ending 1 residue before the CDR3 end, the germline J gene is used to fill in that end. The chain carries TRBV5 and TRBJ1-2; D remains unclear. This CDR3 comprises 14 residues. V was trimmed by 0 bases and J by 1 base, leaving 6 bases between them. Germline CDR1 LGHNA, CDR2 YNLKQL (reference sequence). CDR3 loop: CASSQDRVNSDYTF. The sequenced CDR3 bases are TGTGCCAGCAGCCAAGACCGCGTAAACTCCGACTACACC.

On this clone itself: Gene names follow the mouse nomenclature. The CDR3 end falls 1 residue outside the read, so it is completed with the germline J gene. V is TRBV26 and J is TRBJ2-2; a possible D gene is TRBD1 (6 bases). Germline assignment: CDR1 KGHPV and CDR2 FQNQEV (reference sequence). The CDR3 runs 14 residues. Between the trimmed V and J ends, which lost 6 bases and 0 bases, there was a span of 8 bases. The DNA read from the CDR3 is TGTGCCAGCAGGTGGACAGCAAACACCGGGCAGCTCTAC. Its protein product is CASRWTANTGQLY. The full CDR3 reads CASRWTANTGQLYF.

About this clone: Genes here carry mouse names. With the read ending 1 residue before the CDR3 end, the germline J gene is used to fill in that end. The chain is built from TRBV26 and TRBJ1-1; 7 bases fit TRBD1. CDR1 and CDR2 (germline): KGHPV, FQNQEV (reference sequence). Unmatched junction bases numbered 2, after V lost 4 bases and J lost 3 bases. The length of the CDR3 is 13 residues. The CDR3 reads CASSRDRDTEVFF. The CDR3 bases that were read are TGTGCCAGCAGTCGGGACAGAGACACAGAAGTCTTC.

Regarding this clone: The genes and germline here are from mouse. The read terminates 1 residue before the CDR3 end, so the remaining end is supplied by the germline J gene. The chain is built from TRBV16 and TRBJ2-1, with TRBD1 matching 10 bases. The CDR3 loop spans 15 amino acids. The V segment lost 5 bases and the J segment 3 bases; nucleotides outside the gene matches: 4. The germline CDR1 and CDR2 sequences are SGHSA and FRNQAP. Incomplete CDR3 DNA: TGTGCAAGCAGCCTCCGGGACAGGGGCTATGCTGAGCAGTTC. Translated: CASSLRDRGYAEQF. The complete CDR3 reads CASSLRDRGYAEQFF.

In regard to this clone: The genes are named according to mouse. The CDR3 extends 1 residue past the end of the read, so its final part is completed from the germline J gene. The chain carries TRBV1 and TRBJ2-1, with D unclear. CDR1 is NSQYPW and CDR2 is LRSPGD in the germline V gene (reference sequence). The V end lost 0 bases, the J end lost 7 bases, and 1 base lay between the germline ends. The CDR3 covers 11 residues. The covered CDR3 bases are TGCACCTGCAGTGCAGAGGCTGAGCAGTTC. Translated, it gives CTCSAEAEQF. The entire CDR3 reads CTCSAEAEQFF.